Each of the 21 T cell receptor beta chains below was sequenced from the same sample in a study of beta chain features in type 1 diabetes. Reverse transcribing all isolated RNA meant expressed TCRB transcripts were sequenced. Repertoires were generated with immunoSEQ multiplex PCR, while TCRdb's copy carries only in-frame clones and drops some. The data show about 110,000 clones, with around 40% seen just once and more than 0.06% held by the top ten. The sample taken for sequencing was stem cell memory CD4+ T cells from blood. Receptor source: a woman aged 18 to 35 in good health.

The V call is TRBV19, the J call TRBJ2-2; a weak D match, TRBD2 (5 bases). V lost 5 bases, J lost 4 bases, and 14 bases lay in between. The CDR3 is 15 amino acids. Germline V gene lookup returns CDR1 LNHDA and CDR2 SQIVND (reference sequence). In DNA form, the CDR3 reads TGTGCCAGTAGTCCCCAGCTAGCCGTCACCGGGGAGCTGTTTTTT. This codes for CASSPQLAVTGELFF.

V usage is TRBV7-9 and J usage is TRBJ2-5, with TRBD2 matching over 7 bases. Trimming at V came to 4 bases and at J to 2 bases, leaving 7 bases not matched to a gene. The CDR3 is 15 residues long. The germline CDR1 and CDR2 sequences are SEHNR and FQNEAQ (reference sequence). For the CDR3, the DNA is TGTGCCAGCAGCTCGAGGACTAGTGAACAAGAGACCCAGTACTTC. Residues: CASSSRTSEQETQYF.

This clone was detected once. The DNA of the CDR3 is TGTGCCAGCAGTGGGGGAACTAGCGGGAGTTCCTACGAGCAGTACTTC. It codes for CASSGGTSGSSYEQYF. The chain carries TRBV6-1 and TRBJ2-7; TRBD2 matches at 11 bases. CDR1 MNHNS and CDR2 SASEGT come from the germline V gene. The CDR3 extends over 16 amino acids. After removal of 4 bases from V and 1 base from J, the junction contained 6 bases not matched to a gene.

This chain connects TRBV2 to TRBJ2-4; no clear D gene. The CDR3 is 14 amino acids. The germline V and J ends were trimmed by 4 bases and 2 bases, with 9 bases remaining between them. CDR1 is SNHLY and CDR2 is FYNNEI in the germline V gene. The CDR3 here is CASSALFSKNIQYF. Here the CDR3 DNA reads TGTGCCAGCAGTGCTCTCTTTTCCAAAAACATTCAGTACTTC.

The rearrangement links TRBV9 to TRBJ2-1; tentative D call: TRBD2 (5 bases). CDR3 length equals 16 residues. V lost 2 bases and J 4 bases, leaving 16 bases between the germline ends. CDR1 and CDR2 from the germline V gene are SGDLS and YYNGEE. The CDR3 is CASSVFGFEGYNEQFF. The CDR3 nucleotides read TGTGCCAGCAGCGTGTTTGGGTTTGAGGGATACAATGAGCAGTTCTTC.

The rearrangement links TRBV11-2 to TRBJ2-5; tentative D call: TRBD1 (5 bases). Germline V gene data show CDR1 as SGHAT and CDR2 as FQNNGV. Trimming removed 7 bases from V and 2 bases from J, with 14 bases in between. The CDR3 totals 14 residues. CDR3 amino acids: CASTLVSGQETQYF. The CDR3 coding sequence is TGTGCCAGCACCTTGGTTTCAGGGCAAGAGACCCAGTACTTC.

The rearrangement links TRBV6-1 to TRBJ2-7, with D perhaps TRBD1 (5 bases). Trimming removed 6 bases from V and 8 bases from J, with 20 bases in between. The CDR3 is 14 amino acids. The V gene's germline CDR1 is MNHNS and CDR2 SASEGT. CDR3 residues: CASSAPGPDAKQYF. CDR3 coding DNA: TGTGCCAGCAGCGCTCCAGGGCCGGACGCGAAGCAGTACTTC.

The gene calls are TRBV5-1 and TRBJ2-7; no definite D call. V dropped 4 bases and J dropped 4 bases, with 15 bases sitting between them. CDR1 and CDR2 from the germline V gene are SGHRS and YFSETQ. This CDR3 comprises 14 residues. Here the CDR3 reads CASSPRGATYEQYF. CDR3 coding DNA: TGCGCCAGCAGCCCCCGAGGAGCCACGTACGAGCAGTACTTC.

This clone was detected only a few times. The gene calls are TRBV30 and TRBJ2-7, with TRBD2 matching over 7 bases. J lost 2 bases, V lost 0 bases, and 10 bases had no gene match. Per the germline V gene, CDR1 is GTSNPN and CDR2 is SVGIG (reference sequence). CDR3 length: 16 residues. The CDR3 loop is CAWSVGVLAVTYEQYF. DNA for the CDR3: TGTGCCTGGAGTGTAGGGGTGCTAGCGGTAACCTACGAGCAGTACTTC.

The chain employs TRBV5-1 and TRBJ2-1; D possibly corresponds to TRBD2 (7 bases). The CDR3 runs 16 residues. Between the trimmed V and J ends, which lost 4 bases and 7 bases, there was a span of 21 bases. Looked up from germline, CDR1 is SGHRS and CDR2 is YFSETQ. The CDR3 region has the DNA TGCGCCAGCAGCCAGGGAGGGGGAGTTACCATAAATGAGCAGTTCTTC. This translates into CASSQGGGVTINEQFF.

This clone has a single count. The rearrangement joins TRBV28 to TRBJ1-1; weak D call: TRBD1 (6 bases). This CDR3 comprises 14 residues. Germline lookup yields CDR1 MDHEN and CDR2 SYDVKM. Trimming took off 2 bases at V and 5 bases at J, with 12 bases between the two ends. DNA for the CDR3: TGTGCCAGCAGTTTACGCGGGGGGACAACTGAAGCTTTCTTT. It specifies CASSLRGGTTEAFF.

The chain is built from TRBV5-1 and TRBJ2-7; the D is unclear. Germline V CDR1 and CDR2: SGHRS, YFSETQ. CDR3 length equals 15 residues. Trimming removed 1 base from V and 4 bases from J, with 15 bases in between. This CDR3 reads CASSLSHWQKYEQYF. The CDR3 region has the DNA TGCGCCAGCAGCTTGTCGCATTGGCAGAAATACGAGCAGTACTTC.

The chain couples TRBV19 to TRBJ2-7, with TRBD2 matching over 8 bases. The ends lost 2 bases at V and 6 bases at J; junction bases unmatched: 12. The germline V gene encodes CDR1 LNHDA and CDR2 SQIVND (reference sequence). The CDR3 has 16 amino acids. The CDR3 region has the DNA TGTGCCAGTAGTATAAAGGCGGGAGGACCGTCGGGCGAGCAGTACTTC. This sequence encodes CASSIKAGGPSGEQYF.

This sequence joins TRBV19 and TRBJ1-5; D not certain. The germline CDR1 and CDR2 sequences are LNHDA and SQIVND (reference sequence). The CDR3 is 16 residues long. The germline V and J ends were trimmed by 7 bases and 1 base, with 17 bases remaining between them. The CDR3: CASNDPGSASNQPQHF. CDR3 DNA sequence: TGTGCCAGTAACGATCCCGGGTCAGCAAGCAATCAGCCCCAGCATTTT. The full variable domain, rest sourced from reference TRBV19 and TRBJ1-5, is DGGITQSPKYLFRKEGQNVTLSCEQNLNHDAMYWYRQDPGQGLRLIYYSQIVNDFQKGDIAEGYSVSREKKESFPLTVTSAQKNPTAFYLCASNDPGSASNQPQHFGDGTRLSIL.

In this sample, this clone turned up a few times. This chain joins TRBV6-6 and TRBJ1-5; 8 bases agree with TRBD1. CDR1 is MNHNY and CDR2 is SVGAGI in the germline V gene (reference sequence). Trimming took 5 bases from V and 3 from J; bases not matched to a gene: 3. The CDR3 runs to 14 residues. CDR3 sequence (DNA): TGTGCCAGCAGTAGGGACAGGACCAATCAGCCCCAGCATTTT. Translating gives CASSRDRTNQPQHF.

The rearrangement uses TRBV5-5 and TRBJ2-7, with TRBD2 as a possible D gene (7 bases). The CDR3 covers 15 residues. V was clipped by 0 bases and J by 6 bases, with 16 bases between them. Germline loops: CDR1 SGHKS, CDR2 YYEKEE (reference sequence). The CDR3 loop reads CASSLEWGRGAEQYF. The DNA for the CDR3 is TGTGCCAGCAGCTTGGAGTGGGGGAGGGGGGCCGAGCAGTACTTC.

The chain couples TRBV29-1 to TRBJ2-1, with TRBD2 matching 13 bases. The CDR3 runs to 14 residues. V gave up 7 bases and J gave up 10 bases; unmatched junction bases: 10. The germline V gene has CDR1 SQVTM and CDR2 ANQGSEA. The CDR3: CSGSRTSGRNEQFF. CDR3 bases: TGCAGCGGTTCTCGGACTAGCGGGAGAAACGAGCAGTTCTTC.

In this sample, this clone turned up a few times. This chain joins TRBV29-1 and TRBJ2-2; 8 bases are shared with TRBD2. V lost 4 bases to trimming and J lost 7 bases; unmatched junction nucleotides: 8. Germline V gene sequence: CDR1 SQVTM, CDR2 ANQGSEA. The CDR3 is 14 residues long. Here the CDR3 reads CSVAPGLGSGELFF. DNA for the CDR3: TGCAGCGTTGCCCCGGGACTAGGGAGCGGGGAGCTGTTTTTT.

There are a few counts of this clone. This chain uses TRBV27 with TRBJ2-7, with D unresolved. Germline CDR1 reads MNHEY; CDR2 reads SMNVEV (reference sequence). The V gene lost 2 bases and the J gene lost 3 bases, with 8 bases spanning the gap. This CDR3 has 13 residues. The CDR3 DNA sequence: TGTGCCAGCAGTTTAAGTTTCAGCTACGAGCAGTACTTC. It translates to CASSLSFSYEQYF.

This clone has just a few counts. The CDR3 here is CATGAGTGFQETQYF. The CDR3 DNA reads TGTGCCACGGGAGCCGGGACAGGTTTCCAAGAGACCCAGTACTTC. V and J are TRBV10-3 and TRBJ2-5; 8 bases align to TRBD1. CDR1 and CDR2 from the germline V gene are ENHRY and SYGVKD. With 10 bases clipped from V and 1 base from J, the junction kept 11 bases outside the gene matches. CDR3 length: 15 residues.

The gene calls are TRBV5-4 and TRBJ2-1; 11 nucleotides match TRBD2. Trimming took 4 bases from V and 1 from J; bases not matched to a gene: 7. The CDR3 spans 17 residues. Germline CDR1 reads SGHNT; CDR2 reads YYREEE (reference sequence). CDR3 amino acids: CASSPGLAAVSYNEQFF. The CDR3 DNA reads TGTGCCAGCAGCCCGGGACTAGCGGCGGTTTCCTACAATGAGCAGTTCTTC.